The next 29 T cell receptor beta chains were all read from a single sample in a study of T-cell reconstitution after alpha-beta-depleted transplantation in children. Preparation of the TCRbeta library was carried out with unique molecular identifiers. In TCRdb, the PCR reads were re-called with MiXCR into one record per CDR3 protein. The data show around 450,000 distinct CDR3 sequences, roughly a tenth seen once. The source was PBMCs, collected before TCRalphabeta/CD19-depleted stem cell transplant. These TCRs come from a child under 10 years old with inherited bone marrow failure, due to receive a stem cell transplant.

This clonotype has at least ten counts. For the CDR3, the DNA is TGTGCCACCAGCAGAAAAAGGGGAGTCCGGCCTGACAATGAGCAGTTCTTC. It specifies CATSRKRGVRPDNEQFF. This chain joins TRBV15 and TRBJ2-1; either TRBD1 or TRBD2 may fit D (5 bases each). From germline, CDR1 is LNHNV and CDR2 YYDKDF (reference sequence). V shed 2 bases and J shed 5 bases, with 19 bases lying between them. The CDR3 is 17 residues long.

This chain joins TRBV12-3 or TRBV12-4 and TRBJ1-5, with D possibly being TRBD1 (6 bases). With 1 base removed from V and 3 bases from J, the gap between germline ends came to 10 bases. The CDR3 totals 15 residues. The CDR3, as DNA: TGTGCCAGCAGTTTAGGGGGGCGGGTCAATCAGCCCCAGCATTTT. Residues: CASSLGGRVNQPQHF.

This clonotype has ten or more counts. The chain joins TRBV10-3 to TRBJ2-7, with 7 bases aligning to TRBD1. V gave up 5 bases and J gave up 4 bases; unmatched junction bases: 8. The CDR3 totals 14 residues. From germline, CDR1 is ENHRY and CDR2 SYGVKD. The CDR3, as DNA: TGTGCCATCAGTCCCGAGGGGGCCCTATACGAGCAGTACTTC. Translating gives CAISPEGALYEQYF.

This clonotype was seen many times. The chain couples TRBV20-1 to TRBJ2-1; weak D call: TRBD2 (5 bases). The CDR3 sequence is 16 residues long. Trimming removed 0 bases from V and 2 bases from J, with 14 bases in between. Germline CDR1 is DFQATT and CDR2 is SNEGSKA (reference sequence). Here the CDR3 reads CSARDDEGVAYNEQFF. The CDR3 nucleotides read TGCAGTGCTAGAGATGATGAGGGAGTGGCCTACAATGAGCAGTTCTTC.

J is TRBJ1-1 and V is TRBV30; no clear D gene. CDR3 size: 12 residues. Trimming cost V 3 bases and J 1 base, with 6 bases left between them. Germline assignment: CDR1 GTSNPN and CDR2 SVGIG (reference sequence). The CDR3 protein is CAWSPSNTEAFF. The CDR3 DNA follows: TGTGCCTGGAGCCCGTCGAACACTGAAGCTTTCTTT.

This clonotype has ten or more counts. The J gene is TRBJ2-1, the V gene TRBV15, with D possibly being TRBD2 (6 bases). Per the germline V gene, CDR1 is LNHNV and CDR2 is YYDKDF (reference sequence). V was shortened by 3 bases and J by 5 bases, with 17 bases between the two germline ends. The CDR3 runs to 16 residues. This chain's CDR3 is CATSSGSEGRNNEQFF. The CDR3 DNA reads as TGTGCCACCAGCAGCGGTTCGGAGGGCCGTAACAATGAGCAGTTCTTC.

The gene calls are TRBV24-1 and TRBJ2-3, with TRBD1 matching over 9 bases. The CDR3 contains 16 residues. V shed 2 bases, J shed 2 bases, and the junction held 4 bases outside the gene matches. The germline V gene encodes CDR1 KGHDR and CDR2 SFDVKD. The CDR3 loop is CATSDWDRADTDTQYF. CDR3 sequence (DNA): TGTGCCACCAGTGATTGGGACAGGGCTGACACAGATACGCAGTATTTT.

The sample holds many counts of this clonotype. The chain carries TRBV5-1 and TRBJ2-5; 7 bases are a match to TRBD2. Germline CDR1 and CDR2: SGHRS and YFSETQ. The CDR3 loop spans 14 amino acids. The V and J ends lost 7 bases and 0 bases, in that order; junction bases with no gene match: 6. In DNA, the CDR3 is TGCGCCAGCCGCGCCGGGGGGTACCAAGAGACCCAGTACTTC. Translation: CASRAGGYQETQYF.

This clonotype was seen a few times. V is TRBV7-2 and J is TRBJ2-7; the match to TRBD2 covers 7 bases. Trimming at V came to 3 bases and at J to 2 bases, leaving 7 bases not matched to a gene. This CDR3 has 15 amino acids. Per the germline V gene, CDR1 is SGHTA and CDR2 is FQGNSA. The CDR3 DNA reads TGTGCCAGCAGCTTCCGAGCGGGAAACCCCTACGAGCAGTACTTC. Translation gives CASSFRAGNPYEQYF.

The chain couples TRBV6-5 to TRBJ2-5; 7 nucleotides line up with TRBD2. The CDR3 runs to 14 residues. The V gene's germline CDR1 is MNHEY and CDR2 SVGAGI. V trimming: 2 bases; J trimming: 3 bases; junction bases outside the gene matches: 3. In DNA form, the CDR3 reads TGTGCCAGCAGTTACATGGGAGGGGAAGAGACCCAGTACTTC. Translating it yields CASSYMGGEETQYF.

This clonotype was detected ten times or more. The chain is built from TRBV15 and TRBJ2-7; tentative D call: TRBD1 (6 bases). The V gene's germline CDR1 is LNHNV and CDR2 YYDKDF (reference sequence). Trimming cost V 2 bases and J 2 bases, with 16 bases left between them. There are 16 residues in the CDR3. CDR3 loop: CATSRTLLRTAYEQYF. CDR3 in DNA: TGTGCCACCAGCAGAACTCTTCTCCGGACAGCCTACGAGCAGTACTTC.

This clonotype came up a few times. The V gene is TRBV27, the J gene TRBJ2-7; 11 bases agree with TRBD2. V gave up 2 bases and J gave up 0 bases; unmatched junction bases: 3. The V gene's germline CDR1 is MNHEY and CDR2 SMNVEV (reference sequence). This CDR3 has 16 residues. The CDR3 reads CASSLLAGGPSYEQYF. CDR3 in DNA: TGTGCCAGCAGTTTACTAGCGGGAGGCCCCTCCTACGAGCAGTACTTC.

This clonotype was found once. A much bigger clone sits one base away, suggesting this may be a read error. The rearrangement uses TRBV7-2 and TRBJ2-1; D is unclear. The CDR3 is made up of 14 amino acids. Germline CDR1 SGHTA, CDR2 FQGNSA. The CDR3 DNA reads TGTGCCAGCAGCTGGGCTGATTCCTGCAATGAGCAGTTCTTC. Its protein is CASSWADSCNEQFF.

This clonotype was recorded many times. The gene calls are TRBV12-3 or TRBV12-4 and TRBJ2-2; 13 positions match TRBD2. V was clipped by 4 bases and J by 5 bases; unmatched bases: 4. This CDR3 spans 16 amino acids. Here the CDR3 reads CASSSGTSGITGELFF. Here the CDR3 DNA reads TGTGCCAGCAGTTCCGGGACTAGCGGGATTACCGGGGAGCTGTTTTTT.

At least ten counts were recorded for this clonotype. The rearrangement links TRBV20-1 to TRBJ2-7; 12 bases agree with TRBD2. V lost 1 base to trimming and J lost 6 bases; unmatched junction nucleotides: 13. Germline V gives CDR1 DFQATT, CDR2 SNEGSKA (reference sequence). The length of the CDR3 is 17 residues. The CDR3 coding sequence is TGCAGTGCTAGAGCCCCAACTAGCGGGAGGCCCGGGCTCGAGCAGTACTTC. It specifies CSARAPTSGRPGLEQYF.

In its sample, this clonotype was seen many times. This rearrangement joins TRBV2 to TRBJ1-6; D remains unclear. The germline V gene encodes CDR1 SNHLY and CDR2 FYNNEI. The CDR3 covers 14 residues. V was cut by 7 bases and J by 4 bases, with 11 bases left in between. CDR3 residues: CASNRQEYNSPLHF. The CDR3 DNA reads TGTGCCAGCAACCGGCAGGAATATAATTCACCCCTCCACTTT. The full variable domain, completed using reference TRBV2 and TRBJ1-6, is EPEVTQTPSHQVTQMGQEVILRCVPISNHLYFYWYRQILGQKVEFLVSFYNNEISEKSEIFDDQFSVERPDGSNFTLKIRSTKLEDSAMYFCASNRQEYNSPLHFGNGTRLTVT.

This clonotype showed up many times. The V call is TRBV12-3 or TRBV12-4, the J call TRBJ2-2; the D gene could be TRBD1 or TRBD2 (6 bases each). Trimming removed 3 bases from V and 6 bases from J, with 14 bases in between. CDR3 length: 15 amino acids. The CDR3 DNA sequence: TGTGCCAGCAGTTTCGGGGGCCGAAGGTCCGGGGAGCTGTTTTTT. Protein product: CASSFGGRRSGELFF.

This clonotype was observed many times. J is TRBJ2-3 and V is TRBV5-1; possibly TRBD2 for D (6 bases). This CDR3 contains 16 residues. The V gene's germline CDR1 is SGHRS and CDR2 YFSETQ. V was pared by 4 bases and J by 8 bases, with 23 bases between. CDR3 sequence reads: CASSPPPGEDPSTQYF. The CDR3 coding sequence is TGCGCCAGCAGCCCCCCCCCGGGGGAGGACCCTTCTACGCAGTATTTT.

This clonotype was seen at least ten times. The chain joins TRBV12-3 or TRBV12-4 to TRBJ2-3; 8 nucleotides match TRBD2. The CDR3 has 16 residues. V trimming: 6 bases; J trimming: 2 bases; junction bases outside the gene matches: 10. For the CDR3, the DNA is TGTGCCAGCAGACAAACCGGGAGGGCCTTCACAGATACGCAGTATTTT. Translated: CASRQTGRAFTDTQYF.

The V gene is TRBV30, the J gene TRBJ1-1, with D hard to call. The CDR3 covers 14 residues. Trimming pared 1 base from V and 0 bases from J, leaving 9 bases between. CDR1 is GTSNPN and CDR2 is SVGIG in the germline V gene (reference sequence). DNA for the CDR3: TGTGCCTGGAGTGGCCTCCCTTTGAACACTGAAGCTTTCTTT. Translating gives CAWSGLPLNTEAFF.

This clonotype was recorded at least ten times. Written as DNA, the CDR3 is TGCGCCAGCAGCCCTCGGGACGGAGGCACAGATACGCAGTATTTT. This encodes CASSPRDGGTDTQYF. V is TRBV4-3 and J is TRBJ2-3; D possibly uses TRBD1 or TRBD2 (5 bases each). The CDR3 contains 15 residues. The V end lost 4 bases, the J end lost 1 base, and 12 bases lay between the germline ends. Germline CDR1 LGHNA, CDR2 YSLEER.

This clonotype has at least ten counts. The chain joins TRBV6-2 or TRBV6-3 to TRBJ2-1; 13 bases align to TRBD2. The CDR3 covers 15 residues. V lost 7 bases to trimming and J lost 5 bases; unmatched junction nucleotides: 5. Looked up from germline, CDR1 is MNHEY and CDR2 is SVGEGT. The CDR3 DNA is TGTGCCAGCACCAACGGACTAGCGGGAGACAATGAGCAGTTCTTC. Translating gives CASTNGLAGDNEQFF.

This clonotype was observed a few times. This chain uses TRBV6-5 with TRBJ2-7, with TRBD1 matching over 7 bases. Looked up from germline, CDR1 is MNHEY and CDR2 is SVGAGI. V trimming: 2 bases; J trimming: 3 bases; junction bases outside the gene matches: 16. The CDR3 covers 18 residues. CDR3 DNA sequence: TGTGCCAGCAGTTACGGTTATTCCTTGAGGGGGCCTGTCTACGAGCAGTACTTC. Translation gives CASSYGYSLRGPVYEQYF.

The table lists this clonotype with a few counts. CDR3 in amino acids: CSASPSGLAGYNEQFF. The CDR3 bases are TGCAGTGCTAGCCCTTCGGGACTAGCGGGGTACAATGAGCAGTTCTTC. The rearrangement links TRBV20-1 to TRBJ2-1; TRBD2 agrees at 13 bases. Germline V gene sequence: CDR1 DFQATT, CDR2 SNEGSKA (reference sequence). The CDR3 has 16 residues. Germline trimming cut 3 bases from V and 4 bases from J; bases unmatched to any gene: 6.

At least ten counts were recorded for this clonotype. The gene calls are TRBV10-3 and TRBJ1-2, with 7 bases that match TRBD1. The CDR3 loop spans 15 amino acids. Germline V lookup: CDR1 ENHRY, CDR2 SYGVKD. The junction had 5 bases not matched to a gene; V was cut back by 0 bases and J by 4 bases. The CDR3 is CAISESDRVGYGYTF. CDR3 coding DNA: TGTGCCATCAGTGAGTCTGACAGGGTCGGCTATGGCTACACCTTC.

There are many counts of this clonotype. This sequence joins TRBV29-1 and TRBJ1-2, with D possibly TRBD1 on 5 matching bases. Germline V gives CDR1 SQVTM, CDR2 ANQGSEA. V shed 4 bases and J shed 3 bases, with 24 bases lying between them. The CDR3 runs to 17 residues. This CDR3 is CSVAGSGSGDRDYGYTF. The CDR3 region has the DNA TGCAGCGTTGCGGGCTCCGGTTCGGGGGATCGGGACTATGGCTACACCTTC. The whole variable domain, filled in from reference TRBV29-1 and TRBJ1-2, reads SAVISQKPSRDICQRGTSLTIQCQVDSQVTMMFWYRQQPGQSLTLIATANQGSEATYESGFVIDKFPISRPNLTFSTLTVSNMSPEDSSIYLCSVAGSGSGDRDYGYTFGSGTRLTVV.

There are many counts of this clonotype. The V and J genes are TRBV9 and TRBJ2-1, with D unresolved. Germline CDR1 SGDLS, CDR2 YYNGEE. Trimming took off 4 bases at V and 0 bases at J, with 11 bases between the two ends. CDR3 length equals 15 residues. CDR3 loop: CASSPWVSSYNEQFF. The DNA for the CDR3 is TGTGCCAGCAGCCCCTGGGTTAGCTCCTACAATGAGCAGTTCTTC. The full variable domain, completed using reference TRBV9 and TRBJ2-1, is DSGVTQTPKHLITATGQRVTLRCSPRSGDLSVYWYQQSLDQGLQFLIQYYNGEERAKGNILERFSAQQFPDLHSELNLSSLELGDSALYFCASSPWVSSYNEQFFGPGTRLTVL.

The chain carries TRBV4-2 and TRBJ2-3, with TRBD2 matching over 11 bases. The CDR3 sequence is 16 residues long. Germline V gene sequence: CDR1 LGHNA, CDR2 YNFKEQ. J gave up 9 bases and V 0 bases, and 8 bases lay outside the gene matches. The CDR3 spells CASSQDFLGTSGTQYF. The CDR3, as DNA: TGTGCCAGCAGCCAAGATTTTTTAGGGACTAGCGGCACGCAGTATTTT.

The chain links TRBV29-1 to TRBJ2-3, with TRBD1 identical over 10 bases. Germline CDR1 SQVTM, CDR2 ANQGSEA. Losses at the gene ends were 5 bases for V and 4 bases for J; bases not matched to a gene: 3. The CDR3 consists of 13 residues. For the CDR3, the DNA is TGCAGCGTTTCAGGACAGGGGGCAGATACGCAGTATTTT. It is translated as CSVSGQGADTQYF.